The clone carrying this TCR beta chain was counted between two and nine times. Its cognate antigen is unknown. Expressed TCRB transcripts were sequenced because the entire RNA isolate underwent reverse transcription. Sequenced by immunoSEQ multiplex PCR; TCRdb stores in-frame clones only, minus some. The sample records around 290,000 clones, approximately 8% being singletons. This specimen belongs to a study of beta chain features in type 1 diabetes. Study-wide results and limits: In the patient group, naive, central memory and Treg TCRB repertoires seemed more alike than in the healthy donor group. A PCR bias possibly favoring shorter templates would apply equally to patients and controls.

The germline V gene has CDR1 MGHRA and CDR2 YSYEKL. There are 14 residues in the CDR3. The trim removed 4 bases at V and 4 bases at J, leaving 6 bases unmatched. Material: central memory CD4+ T cells from blood. The chain combines TRBV4-1 with TRBJ2-5; 7 bases align to TRBD2. The TCR originated in a woman aged 18-35 years in good health. In nucleotides, the CDR3 is TGCGCCAGCAGCCGTCGGGGGGAGGGAGAGACCCAGTACTTC. Protein sequence: CASSRRGEGETQYF.